The sequence of this TCR beta chain was determined in a study of Ad26.COV2.S vaccination and SARS-CoV-2 variants (dated by TCRdb to about 2021). For context, the study as a whole: Donors in the vaccine arm were drawn from COV1001, a phase I-IIa trial of Ad26.COV2.S in healthy adults that was multicentre, randomized, double-blind and placebo-controlled. Dosing of Ad26.COV2.S was intramuscular, at either 5x10^10 or 1x10^11 viral particles, delivered as one shot or as two shots spaced 56 days apart. Sequencing of the TCRbeta repertoire served to evaluate the specificity and breadth of SARS-CoV-2-reactive T cell receptors following Ad26.COV2.S vaccination. A total of about 30 samples were included in the TCR-sequenced set, comprising about 20 Ad26.COV2.S vaccine recipients, 5 placebo recipients and 8 SARS-CoV-2 convalescent individuals. Trial participants were randomized into five groups of five: low-dose or high-dose Ad26.COV2.S given once or twice, or placebo on both occasions. Investigators did not know the trial group allocation while performing experiments and assessing outcomes.

Paper-wide results and their limitations: The study lacked the statistical power to compare responses across vaccine doses or regimens. Non-spike TCR breadth was comparable between vaccine and placebo recipients, consistent with the vaccine containing only spike. After vaccination, spike-specific CD8+ and CD4+ T cell responses were reported to show substantial breadth. The authors noted that total T cell responses may have been underestimated by the TCR breadth and depth analyses. Ad26.COV2.S recipients had higher spike-specific TCR breadth than placebo recipients (P = 0.0014).

Comments on this clone: Its target antigen remains unknown. No base quality information exists; no much larger clone differs at one position.

TCRbeta CDR3 regions were sequenced with the immunoSEQ Assay. After extraction, genomic DNA underwent amplification by bias-controlled multiplex PCR, followed by high-throughput sequencing. On the study's bioinformatics: Collapsing and filtering of sequences were performed to quantify the absolute abundance of each unique TCRbeta CDR3 region. T cell fraction was estimated by normalizing TCRbeta template counts to usable DNA, which was measured by amplifying reference genes present in all nucleated cells. Repertoire TCRs were annotated as SARS-CoV-2-specific when V gene, CDR3 amino acid sequence and J gene were exactly matched to a known reactive TCR set. The reference SARS-CoV-2 TCR set was obtained from MIRA and was filtered for enrichment in COVID-19-positive ImmuneCODE repertoires, whereby public or cross-reactive TCRs were removed. Using the MIRA antigens, annotated TCRs were further analysed by specific ORF or by position within an ORF. Breadth was defined as annotated unique rearrangements over total unique productive rearrangements; depth was the summed frequency of those rearrangements. Two-sided Wilcoxon rank-sum tests were applied when comparing TCR breadth between groups. Drawn from immuneACCESS, this table holds only the in-frame rearrangements with V and J called that TCRdb kept. Clones are partly lost; checked studies trace under half to an unresolved V gene and leave the rest unexplained. V, J and clone size derive from that table, while D and trimming were established from the DNA sequence. The sample data list 350,000 to 550,000 clones, and 89% of these were observed just once. Together, the top ten hold about 2.7% of the sample.

The sample's treatment or condition label is to be understood as: 15 to 20 received Ad26.COV2.S at low or high dose, single or two shots; several received placebo; per-sample allocation not given. For vaccine and placebo recipients, the sequenced repertoires came from samples collected on day 63 after the first injection. Cohort 1b enrolled some 25 adults aged 18-55 years at a single site in Boston, USA, between 29 July and 7 August 2020. As a vaccine, Ad26.COV2.S was a replication-incompetent adenovirus type 26 vector that expressed a prefusion-stabilized SARS-CoV-2 spike protein derived from the original Wuhan strain. From the cysteine up to the phenylalanine, the CDR3 has a length of 16 residues. Only the CDR3 DNA is retained, 48 bases long and in frame from the first base. CDR1 and CDR2 were assigned from the germline V gene as SGHRS and YFSETQ. V ends up 0 bases short and J 5 bases short, with an unmatched junction base count of 4.

The sequence derives from a person between 18 and 59 years old who received the Ad26.COV2.S COVID-19 vaccine or a placebo. The chain was built from TRBV5-1 and TRBJ2-3, with TRBD2 matching 12 junction bases. Sequenced here: peripheral blood, sampled in a trial of Ad26.COV2.S vaccine versus placebo. The CDR3 here reads CASSLVTSGRIDTQYF. The nucleotide sequence is given as TGCGCCAGCAGCTTGGTAACTAGCGGGAGGATAGATACGCAGTATTTT.